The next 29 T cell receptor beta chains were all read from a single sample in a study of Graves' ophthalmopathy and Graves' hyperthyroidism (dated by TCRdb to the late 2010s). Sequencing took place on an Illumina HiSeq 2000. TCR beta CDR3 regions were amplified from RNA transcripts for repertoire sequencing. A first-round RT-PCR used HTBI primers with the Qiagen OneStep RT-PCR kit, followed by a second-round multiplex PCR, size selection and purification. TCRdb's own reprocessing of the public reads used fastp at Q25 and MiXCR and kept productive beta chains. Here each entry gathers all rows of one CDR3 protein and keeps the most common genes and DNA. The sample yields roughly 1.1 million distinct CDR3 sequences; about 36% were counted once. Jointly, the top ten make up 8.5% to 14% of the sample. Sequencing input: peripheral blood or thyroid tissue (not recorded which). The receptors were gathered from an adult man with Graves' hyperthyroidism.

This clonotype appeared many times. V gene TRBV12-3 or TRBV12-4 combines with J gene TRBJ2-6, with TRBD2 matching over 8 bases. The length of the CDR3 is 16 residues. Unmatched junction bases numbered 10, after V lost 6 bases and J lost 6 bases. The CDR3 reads CASSQRAGALANVLTF. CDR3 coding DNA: TGTGCCAGCAGCCAGAGAGCGGGAGCTTTGGCCAACGTCCTGACTTTC.

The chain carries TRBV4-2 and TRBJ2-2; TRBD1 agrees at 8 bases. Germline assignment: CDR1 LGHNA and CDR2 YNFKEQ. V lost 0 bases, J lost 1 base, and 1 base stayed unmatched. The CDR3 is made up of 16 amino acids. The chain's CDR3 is CASSQEGTGNTGELFF. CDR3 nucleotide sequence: TGTGCCAGCAGCCAAGAGGGGACAGGGAACACCGGGGAGCTGTTTTTT.

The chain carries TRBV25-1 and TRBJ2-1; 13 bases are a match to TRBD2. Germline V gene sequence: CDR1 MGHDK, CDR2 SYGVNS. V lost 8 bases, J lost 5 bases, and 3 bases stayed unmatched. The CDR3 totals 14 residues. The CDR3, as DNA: TGTGCCAGCCGACTAGCGGGGGGCAACAATGAGCAGTTCTTC. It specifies CASRLAGGNNEQFF.

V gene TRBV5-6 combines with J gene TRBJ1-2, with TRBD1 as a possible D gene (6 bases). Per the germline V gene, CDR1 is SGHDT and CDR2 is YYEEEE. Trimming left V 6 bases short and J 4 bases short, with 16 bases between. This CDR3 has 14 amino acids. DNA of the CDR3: TGTGCCAGCAAACAGGACAGCTCCGTCTATGGCTACACCTTC. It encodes CASKQDSSVYGYTF.

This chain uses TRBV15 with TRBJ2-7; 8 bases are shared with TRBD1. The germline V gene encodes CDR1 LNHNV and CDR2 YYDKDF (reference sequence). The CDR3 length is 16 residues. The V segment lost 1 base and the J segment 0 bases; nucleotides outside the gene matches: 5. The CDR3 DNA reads TGTGCCACCAGCAGAGCGAGACAGGGGTACTCCTACGAGCAGTACTTC. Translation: CATSRARQGYSYEQYF.

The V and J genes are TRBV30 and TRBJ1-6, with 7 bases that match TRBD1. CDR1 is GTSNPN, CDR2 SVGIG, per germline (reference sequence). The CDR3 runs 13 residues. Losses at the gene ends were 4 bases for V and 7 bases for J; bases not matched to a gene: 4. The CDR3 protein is CAWTGQPNSPLHF. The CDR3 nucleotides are TGTGCCTGGACGGGACAGCCAAATTCACCCCTCCACTTT.

The DNA for the CDR3 is TGTGCCAGCAGTTTTCCCAGGGGGCGGCTGACTGAAGCTTTCTTT. Residues: CASSFPRGRLTEAFF. This chain connects TRBV12-3 or TRBV12-4 to TRBJ1-1, with 8 bases lining up with TRBD1. The CDR3 covers 15 residues. V lost 3 bases to trimming and J lost 5 bases; unmatched junction nucleotides: 8.

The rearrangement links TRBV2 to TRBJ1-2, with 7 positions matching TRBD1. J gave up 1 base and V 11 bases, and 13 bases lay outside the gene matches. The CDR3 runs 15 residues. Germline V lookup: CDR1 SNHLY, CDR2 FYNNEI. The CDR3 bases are TGTGCCGACAAGGAAAGGACAGGACGTAACTATGGCTACACCTTC. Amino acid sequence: CADKERTGRNYGYTF.

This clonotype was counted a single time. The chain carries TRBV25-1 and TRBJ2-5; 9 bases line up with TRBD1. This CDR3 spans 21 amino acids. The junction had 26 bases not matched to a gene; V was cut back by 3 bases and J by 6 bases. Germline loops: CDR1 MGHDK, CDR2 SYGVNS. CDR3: CASSDLASRRIPQGAEKTQYF. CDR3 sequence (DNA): TGTGCCAGCAGTGATCTAGCCAGCAGACGCATACCACAGGGGGCAGAAAAGACCCAGTACTTC.

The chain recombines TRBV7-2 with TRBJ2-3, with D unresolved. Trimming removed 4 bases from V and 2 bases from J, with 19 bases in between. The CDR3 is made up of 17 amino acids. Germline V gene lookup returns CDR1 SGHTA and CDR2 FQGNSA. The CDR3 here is CASSSSLGPQHTDTQYF. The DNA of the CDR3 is TGTGCCAGCAGCTCTTCACTCGGACCCCAACACACAGATACGCAGTATTTT.

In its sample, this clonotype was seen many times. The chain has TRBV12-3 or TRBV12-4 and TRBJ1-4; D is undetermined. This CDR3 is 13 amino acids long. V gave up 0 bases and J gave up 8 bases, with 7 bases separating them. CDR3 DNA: TGTGCCAGCAGTTTAGCTAAAGCGGAAAAACTGTTTTTT. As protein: CASSLAKAEKLFF.

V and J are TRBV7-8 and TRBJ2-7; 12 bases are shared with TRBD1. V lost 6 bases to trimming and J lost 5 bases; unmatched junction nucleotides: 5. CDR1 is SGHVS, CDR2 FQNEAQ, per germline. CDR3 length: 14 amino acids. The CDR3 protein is CASRSGTGGNEQYF. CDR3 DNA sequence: TGTGCCAGCAGGTCTGGGACAGGGGGCAACGAGCAGTACTTC.

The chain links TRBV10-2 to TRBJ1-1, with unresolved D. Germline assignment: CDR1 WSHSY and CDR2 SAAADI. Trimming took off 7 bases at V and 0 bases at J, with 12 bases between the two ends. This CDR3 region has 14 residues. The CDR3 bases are TGCGCCAGCAAGGACCTCACCATGAACACTGAAGCTTTCTTT. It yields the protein CASKDLTMNTEAFF.

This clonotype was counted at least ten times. CDR3 DNA: TGTGCCAGCAGTCATCTACAGGGGAACTATGGCTACACCTTC. Protein: CASSHLQGNYGYTF. This chain joins TRBV6-5 and TRBJ1-2, with 7 bases that match TRBD1. The V gene's germline CDR1 is MNHEY and CDR2 SVGAGI. The CDR3 extends over 14 amino acids. Trimming at V came to 5 bases and at J to 2 bases, leaving 5 bases not matched to a gene.

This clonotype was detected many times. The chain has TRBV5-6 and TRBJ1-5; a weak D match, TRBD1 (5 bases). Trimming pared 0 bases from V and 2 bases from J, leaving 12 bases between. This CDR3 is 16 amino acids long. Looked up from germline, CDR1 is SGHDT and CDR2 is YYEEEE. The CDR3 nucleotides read TGTGCCAGCAGCTTGGGGCCAGGGAGTGGCAATCAGCCCCAGCATTTT. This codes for CASSLGPGSGNQPQHF.

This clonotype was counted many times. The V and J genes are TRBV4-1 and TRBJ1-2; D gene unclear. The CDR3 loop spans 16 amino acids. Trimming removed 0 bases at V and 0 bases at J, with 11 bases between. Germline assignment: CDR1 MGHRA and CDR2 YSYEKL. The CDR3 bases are TGCGCCAGCAGCCAAGAAGGAGTGGGTGCTAACTATGGCTACACCTTC. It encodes CASSQEGVGANYGYTF.

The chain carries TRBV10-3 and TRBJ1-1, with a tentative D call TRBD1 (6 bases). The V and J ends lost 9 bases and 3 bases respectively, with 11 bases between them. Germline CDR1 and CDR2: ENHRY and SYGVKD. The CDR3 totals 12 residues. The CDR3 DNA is TGTGCCATAAGGGAGGGGGACACTGAAGCTTTCTTT. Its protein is CAIREGDTEAFF.

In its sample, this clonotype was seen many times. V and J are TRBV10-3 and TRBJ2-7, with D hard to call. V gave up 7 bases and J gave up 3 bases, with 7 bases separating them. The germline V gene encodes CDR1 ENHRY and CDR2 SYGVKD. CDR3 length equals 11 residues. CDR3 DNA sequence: TGTGCCATCACCTCTGACTACGAGCAGTACTTC. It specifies CAITSDYEQYF.

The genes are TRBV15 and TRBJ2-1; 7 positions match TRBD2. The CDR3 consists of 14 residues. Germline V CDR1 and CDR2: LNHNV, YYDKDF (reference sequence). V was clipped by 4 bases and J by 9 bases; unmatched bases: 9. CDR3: CATSMGLYHTEQFF. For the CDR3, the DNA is TGTGCCACCAGCATGGGACTATACCACACTGAGCAGTTCTTC.

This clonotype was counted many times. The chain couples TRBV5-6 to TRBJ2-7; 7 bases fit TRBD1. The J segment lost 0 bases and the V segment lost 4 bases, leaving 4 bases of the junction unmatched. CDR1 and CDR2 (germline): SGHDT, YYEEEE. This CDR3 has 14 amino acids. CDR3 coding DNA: TGTGCCAGCAGCAACGCAGGGGGCTCCTACGAGCAGTACTTC. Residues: CASSNAGGSYEQYF.

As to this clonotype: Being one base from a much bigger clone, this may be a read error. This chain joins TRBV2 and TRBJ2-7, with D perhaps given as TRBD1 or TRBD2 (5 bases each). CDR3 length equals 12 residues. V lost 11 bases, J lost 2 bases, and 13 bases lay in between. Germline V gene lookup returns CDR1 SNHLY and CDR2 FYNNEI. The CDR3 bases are TGTGCCGCCGGGACGTCCCCCTACGAGCAGTACTTC. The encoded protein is CAAGTSPYEQYF.

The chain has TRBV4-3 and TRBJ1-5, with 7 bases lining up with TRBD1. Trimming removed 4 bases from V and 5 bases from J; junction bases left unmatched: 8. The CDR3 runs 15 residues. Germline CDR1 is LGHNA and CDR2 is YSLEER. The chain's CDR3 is CASSRSQGIDQPQHF. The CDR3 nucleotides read TGCGCCAGCAGCCGATCACAGGGGATAGATCAGCCCCAGCATTTT.

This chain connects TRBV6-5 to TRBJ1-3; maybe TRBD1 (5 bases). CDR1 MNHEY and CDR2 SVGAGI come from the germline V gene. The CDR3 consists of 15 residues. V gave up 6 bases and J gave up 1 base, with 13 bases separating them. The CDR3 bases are TGTGCCAGCAGCGCCGGGGACCCATCTGGAAACACCATATATTTT. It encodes CASSAGDPSGNTIYF.

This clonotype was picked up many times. CDR3 in DNA: TGTGCCATCAGTGGAAACCAGGCCAGCACTGAAGCTTTCTTT. Translated: CAISGNQASTEAFF. This sequence joins TRBV10-3 and TRBJ1-1; D ambiguous. CDR3 length: 14 residues. Trimming shortened V by 4 bases and J by 4 bases, and 13 bases separated the two germline ends. Germline V gene sequence: CDR1 ENHRY, CDR2 SYGVKD.

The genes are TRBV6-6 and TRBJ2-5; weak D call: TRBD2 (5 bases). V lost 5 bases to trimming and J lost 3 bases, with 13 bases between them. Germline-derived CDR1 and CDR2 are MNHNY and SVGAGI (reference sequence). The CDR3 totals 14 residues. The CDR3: CASSPGREKETQYF. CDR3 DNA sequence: TGTGCCAGCAGTCCAGGACGGGAAAAAGAGACCCAGTACTTC.

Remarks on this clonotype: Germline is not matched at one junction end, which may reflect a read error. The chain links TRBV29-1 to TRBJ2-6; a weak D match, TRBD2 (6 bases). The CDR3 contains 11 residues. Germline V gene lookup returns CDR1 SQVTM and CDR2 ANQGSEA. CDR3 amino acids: CSVEGAGTEAF. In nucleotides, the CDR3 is TGCAGCGTTGAGGGAGCAGGGACTGAAGCTTTC.

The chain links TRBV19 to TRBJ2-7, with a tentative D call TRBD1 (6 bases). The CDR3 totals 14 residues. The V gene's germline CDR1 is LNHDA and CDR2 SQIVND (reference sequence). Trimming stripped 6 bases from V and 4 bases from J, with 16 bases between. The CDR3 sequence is CASSETGRGYEQYF. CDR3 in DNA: TGTGCCAGTAGCGAGACAGGTCGCGGGTACGAGCAGTACTTC.

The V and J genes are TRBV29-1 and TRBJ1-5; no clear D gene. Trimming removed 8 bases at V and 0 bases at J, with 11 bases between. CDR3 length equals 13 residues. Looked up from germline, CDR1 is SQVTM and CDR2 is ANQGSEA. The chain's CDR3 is CSLAPDSNQPQHF. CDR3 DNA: TGCAGCTTGGCCCCGGATAGCAATCAGCCCCAGCATTTT.

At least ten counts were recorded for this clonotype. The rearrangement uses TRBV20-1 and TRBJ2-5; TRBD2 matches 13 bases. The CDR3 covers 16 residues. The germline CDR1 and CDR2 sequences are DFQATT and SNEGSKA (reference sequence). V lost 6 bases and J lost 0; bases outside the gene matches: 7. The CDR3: CSAGRTSGSYQETQYF. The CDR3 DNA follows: TGCAGTGCAGGACGGACTAGCGGGAGTTACCAAGAGACCCAGTACTTC.